Included here is one TCR beta chain sequence, with context. This sample is drawn from a study of shared clonotypes between healthy human individuals. Each subset's genomic DNA was shared equally among a number of immunoSEQ plates. Measured with immunoSEQ multiplex PCR; TCRdb has only the in-frame clones, and not every one. This table holds about a million clones, approximately 80% found once. Germline V gene sequence: CDR1 KGHSH, CDR2 LQKENI. V was cut by 0 bases and J by 7 bases, with 12 bases left in between. CDR3 size: 15 residues. The sequence came from a young man in good health. Some clones in this sample may be carry-over from other donors' samples. This chain uses TRBV18 with TRBJ2-2; D is undetermined. The sample was memory CD4+ T cells from PBMCs. As for subset: CD45RA-negative fraction. As DNA, the CDR3 is TGTGCCAGCTCACCACCGTCGCAGGCCGGCGGGGAGCTGTTTTTT. This gives the protein CASSPPSQAGGELFF.